This T cell receptor (beta chain) was found in a study of blood T cell repertoires in COVID-19 (dated by TCRdb to the early 2020s). The study in broad terms: The collaborator samples originated in the United States, Italy and Spain and spanned the acute and convalescent phases of COVID-19. The material from the prospective study consisted of cDNA or gDNA derived from T cells, B-cell-depleted T cells, or PBMCs. Subjects who had been exposed to COVID-19, were actively infected with it, or had recovered from it provided the deeply sampled blood TCRbeta repertoires that made up the dataset. The repertoires were made available in a free public database intended to serve as a resource for research on the immune response to SARS-CoV-2. Samples were obtained from the ongoing ImmuneRACE study (first 160 participants) and from approximately 1,200 subjects provided by 6 global collaborators. Sample metadata almost always included a de-identified subject ID, COVID-19 status, age in years and sex. Where available, HLA class I and class II types were taken from metadata supplied by the sample provider and were not determined by assay-based typing. Overall study outcomes, separate from this receptor: How much clinical and demographic metadata was included differed by source and by participant, and the metadata was provided uncurated.

The immunoSEQ Assay, a bias-controlled multiplex PCR, was used to amplify TCRbeta CDR3 regions from genomic DNA. As for the original processing: Within the assay, amplification of reference gene primers was used to estimate how many nucleated cells each sample contained. Sequence reads were collapsed and filtered to measure the absolute abundance of every unique TCRbeta CDR3 rearrangement. For each sample, productive Simpson clonality was calculated by taking the square root of Simpson's diversity index across productive rearrangements. TCRdb mirrors the immuneACCESS table, restricted to in-frame sequences. Some clones are absent from its copies; in checked studies, under half trace to an unresolved V gene, and the reason for the others is unknown. The DNA was the basis for D and trimming; V, J and clone size are from that table. This sample is represented by around 35,000 clones; around nine tenths of them were singletons. Roughly 12% of the sample rests with the top ten.

The germline V gene gives CDR1 as MDHEN and CDR2 as SYDVKM. V and J lose 6 bases and 0 bases, and a span of 12 bases separates them. Including cysteine and phenylalanine, the CDR3 has 15 amino acids. The read is trimmed to its CDR3 DNA, 45 bases read in frame from base 1. Each collaborating institution followed its own protocols to collect whole blood in K2EDTA tubes. For TCRbeta analysis, collaborator samples were shipped as frozen whole blood, as isolated PBMCs, or as DNA extracted from either sample type. Worth noting for this clone: What this receptor recognizes is not known. The input lacks base qualities; no much larger clone sits a single base away.

This clonotype originated in a man aged 60 to 75 with active COVID-19. The sequencing input was peripheral blood. The sequence is built from TRBV28 and TRBJ1-5, with TRBD1 tentatively as D gene (5 bases match). The CDR3 in this case is CASRGGRFSNQPQHF. The base sequence is TGTGCCAGCAGGGGGGGGAGGTTTAGCAATCAGCCCCAGCATTTT. Where the CDR3 stops, the reference TRBV28 and TRBJ1-5 genes take over; the full variable domain is DVKVTQSSRYLVKRTGEKVFLECVQDMDHENMFWYRQDPGLGLRLIYFSYDVKMKEKGDIPEGYSVSREKKERFSLILESASTNQTSMYLCASRGGRFSNQPQHFGDGTRLSIL.